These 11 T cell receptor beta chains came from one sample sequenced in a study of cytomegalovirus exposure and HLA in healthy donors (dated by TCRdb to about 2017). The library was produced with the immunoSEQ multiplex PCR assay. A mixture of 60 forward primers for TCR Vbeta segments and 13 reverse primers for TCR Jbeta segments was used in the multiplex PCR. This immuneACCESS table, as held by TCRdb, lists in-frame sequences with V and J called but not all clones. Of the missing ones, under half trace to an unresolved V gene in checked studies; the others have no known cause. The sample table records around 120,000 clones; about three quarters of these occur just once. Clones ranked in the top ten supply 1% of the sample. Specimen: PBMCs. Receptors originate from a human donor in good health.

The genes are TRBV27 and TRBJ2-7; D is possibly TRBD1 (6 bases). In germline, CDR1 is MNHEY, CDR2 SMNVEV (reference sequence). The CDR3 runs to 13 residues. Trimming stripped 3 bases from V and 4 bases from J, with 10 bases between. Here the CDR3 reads CASSFGQGYEQYF. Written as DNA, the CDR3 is TGTGCCAGCAGTTTCGGGCAGGGGTACGAGCAGTACTTC.

The CDR3: CASSPGDRQYGYTF. CDR3 nucleotides: TGTGCCAGTAGTCCCGGGGACAGGCAGTATGGCTACACCTTC. The chain joins TRBV19 to TRBJ1-2, with 8 nucleotides matching TRBD1. CDR1 and CDR2 from the germline V gene are LNHDA and SQIVND (reference sequence). J gave up 5 bases and V 5 bases, and 7 bases lay outside the gene matches. The CDR3 length is 14 residues.

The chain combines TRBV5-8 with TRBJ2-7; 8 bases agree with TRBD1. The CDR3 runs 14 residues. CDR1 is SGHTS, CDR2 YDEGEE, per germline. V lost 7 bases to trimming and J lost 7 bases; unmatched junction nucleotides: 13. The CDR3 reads CASSRTGLKVEQYF. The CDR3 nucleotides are TGTGCCAGCTCGCGGACAGGGCTCAAGGTGGAGCAGTACTTC.

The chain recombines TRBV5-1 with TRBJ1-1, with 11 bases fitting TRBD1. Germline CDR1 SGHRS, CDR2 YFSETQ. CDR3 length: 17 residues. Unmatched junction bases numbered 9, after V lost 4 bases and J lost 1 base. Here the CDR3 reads CASSTGTGGFSNTEAFF. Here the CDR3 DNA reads TGCGCCAGCAGCACTGGGACAGGGGGATTTTCGAACACTGAAGCTTTCTTT.

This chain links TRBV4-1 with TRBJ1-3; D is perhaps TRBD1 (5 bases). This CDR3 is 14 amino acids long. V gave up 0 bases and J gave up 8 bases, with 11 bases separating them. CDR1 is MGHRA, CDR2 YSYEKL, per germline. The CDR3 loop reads CASSQDRQGDTIYF. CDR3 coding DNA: TGCGCCAGCAGCCAAGATCGTCAGGGTGACACCATATATTTT.

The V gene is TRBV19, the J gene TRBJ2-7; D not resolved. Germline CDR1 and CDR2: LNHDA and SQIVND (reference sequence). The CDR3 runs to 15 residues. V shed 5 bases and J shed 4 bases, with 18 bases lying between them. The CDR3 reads CASSWAASQGYEQYF. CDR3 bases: TGTGCCAGTAGTTGGGCAGCCTCCCAAGGATACGAGCAGTACTTC.

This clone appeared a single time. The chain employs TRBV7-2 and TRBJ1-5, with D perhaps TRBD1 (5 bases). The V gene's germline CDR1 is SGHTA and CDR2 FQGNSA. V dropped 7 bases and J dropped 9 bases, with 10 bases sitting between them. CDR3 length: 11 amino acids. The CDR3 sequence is CASTPGGPQHF. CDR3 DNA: TGTGCCAGCACCCCCGGGGGGCCCCAGCATTTT.

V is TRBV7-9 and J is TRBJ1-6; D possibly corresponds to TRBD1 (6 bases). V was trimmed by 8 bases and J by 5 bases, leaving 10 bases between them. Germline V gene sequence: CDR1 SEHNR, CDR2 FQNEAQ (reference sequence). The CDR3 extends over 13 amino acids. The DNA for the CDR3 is TGTGCCAGCTCGGGACAAAATAATTCACCCCTCCACTTT. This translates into CASSGQNNSPLHF.

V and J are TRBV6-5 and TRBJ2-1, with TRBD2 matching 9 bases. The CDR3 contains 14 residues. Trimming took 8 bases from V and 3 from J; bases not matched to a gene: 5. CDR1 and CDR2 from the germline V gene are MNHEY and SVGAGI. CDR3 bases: TGTGCCAGCGTGGTTAGCGGGGGCTACAATGAGCAGTTCTTC. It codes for CASVVSGGYNEQFF.

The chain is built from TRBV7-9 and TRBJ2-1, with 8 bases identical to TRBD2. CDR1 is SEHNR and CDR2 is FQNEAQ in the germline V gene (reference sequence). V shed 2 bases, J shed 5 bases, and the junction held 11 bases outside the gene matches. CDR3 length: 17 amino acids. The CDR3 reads CASSLSGGGLSDNEQFF. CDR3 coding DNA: TGTGCCAGCAGCTTATCGGGGGGGGGCCTTTCAGACAATGAGCAGTTCTTC. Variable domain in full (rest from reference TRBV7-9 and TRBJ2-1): DTGVSQNPRHKITKRGQNVTFRCDPISEHNRLYWYRQTLGQGPEFLTYFQNEAQLEKSRLLSDRFSAERPKGSFSTLEIQRTEQGDSAMYLCASSLSGGGLSDNEQFFGPGTRLTVL.

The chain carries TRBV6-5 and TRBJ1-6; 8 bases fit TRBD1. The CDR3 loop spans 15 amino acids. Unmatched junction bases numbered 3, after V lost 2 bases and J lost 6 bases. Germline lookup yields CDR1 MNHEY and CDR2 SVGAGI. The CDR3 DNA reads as TGTGCCAGCAGTTACGGGACAGGATTTAATTCACCCCTCCACTTT. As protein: CASSYGTGFNSPLHF.